Each of the 18 T cell receptor beta chains below was sequenced from the same sample in a study of T cells after yellow fever vaccination. TCRdb processed the 5' RACE reads anew with MiXCR; each CDR3 protein has one entry. The repertoire holds 300,000 to 350,000 distinct CDR3 sequences, approximately 4% seen once, with around 19% in the top ten. The sample here was PBMCs, taken 15 days after the yellow fever booster vaccination. The receptors were sampled from a young man who received the YFV17D yellow fever vaccine.

The table lists this clonotype with a few counts. At one end, the junction sequence differs from germline, possibly due to a read error. The rearrangement links TRBV7-6 to TRBJ2-2, with a possible D match to TRBD1 (7 bases). CDR3 length equals 16 residues. CDR1 SGHVS and CDR2 FNYEAQ come from the germline V gene. The CDR3 sequence is CASSLAQGGNTGELFF. CDR3 nucleotide sequence: TGTGCCAGCAGCCTAGCCCAGGGGGGGAACACCGGGGAGCTGTTTTTT.

This clonotype was detected many times. The chain combines TRBV12-3 or TRBV12-4 with TRBJ2-1; no clear D gene. V was pared by 2 bases and J by 0 bases, with 11 bases between. The CDR3 consists of 16 residues. CDR3 nucleotide sequence: TGTGCCAGCAGTTTATCCGGGCTTAGCTCCTACAATGAGCAGTTCTTC. It yields the protein CASSLSGLSSYNEQFF.

The rearrangement uses TRBV24-1 and TRBJ2-6, with D possibly matching TRBD2 (7 bases). This CDR3 spans 15 amino acids. The ends were cut back, 9 bases at V and 2 bases at J, with 13 bases in the middle. Per the germline V gene, CDR1 is KGHDR and CDR2 is SFDVKD. The CDR3 DNA follows: TGTGCCACCGCGCCGGGGGGCACTGGGGCCAACGTCCTGACTTTC. Translation gives CATAPGGTGANVLTF.

Only a few counts were recorded for this clonotype. The chain is built from TRBV6-2 or TRBV6-3 and TRBJ2-3; 8 positions agree with TRBD2. The CDR3 runs 15 residues. J gave up 5 bases and V 8 bases, and 12 bases lay outside the gene matches. The germline gives CDR1 MNHEY, CDR2 SVGEGT. The CDR3 is CASGSAGEGEDTQYF. The CDR3 nucleotides read TGTGCCAGCGGTTCAGCGGGGGAGGGGGAAGATACGCAGTATTTT.

Only a few counts were recorded for this clonotype. The rearrangement uses TRBV20-1 and TRBJ2-5; D is possibly TRBD1 or TRBD2 (5 bases each). Trimming took off 6 bases at V and 0 bases at J, with 11 bases between the two ends. Germline V lookup: CDR1 DFQATT, CDR2 SNEGSKA (reference sequence). The CDR3 contains 13 residues. CDR3 sequence: CSAGQGHQETQYF. The CDR3 nucleotides are TGCAGTGCGGGCCAGGGACACCAAGAGACCCAGTACTTC.

Concerning this clonotype: This clone may be a read error of a much larger clone one base away. The rearrangement joins TRBV7-2 to TRBJ1-4; maybe TRBD1 (6 bases). The CDR3 is 14 amino acids. Germline V CDR1 and CDR2: SGHTA, FQGNSA. The CDR3 coding sequence is TGTGCCAGCAGCAAGACAGGACTTAATGAAAAACCGTTTTTT. Translating gives CASSKTGLNEKPFF.

The table lists this clonotype with a few counts. The chain couples TRBV18 to TRBJ1-5; no firm D call. The CDR3 contains 13 residues. Germline CDR1 and CDR2: KGHSH and LQKENI. Trimming took 3 bases from V and 4 from J, leaving 7 bases between them. The CDR3 DNA sequence: TGTGCCAGCTCACCCCAGGAAAATCAGCCCCAGCATTTT. Translating gives CASSPQENQPQHF.

This clonotype was counted only a few times. CDR3 nucleotides: TGCGCCAGCAGCGCGCCTGGGACAGGAAGCTACGAGCAGTACTTC. Translation gives CASSAPGTGSYEQYF. The chain couples TRBV5-1 to TRBJ2-7, with 8 bases matching TRBD1. This CDR3 has 15 amino acids. Germline V CDR1 and CDR2: SGHRS, YFSETQ. The V and J ends lost 4 bases and 3 bases, in that order; junction bases with no gene match: 9.

Ten or more counts support this clonotype. This chain joins TRBV10-3 and TRBJ1-1; maybe TRBD1 (5 bases). The length of the CDR3 is 15 residues. Germline CDR1 ENHRY, CDR2 SYGVKD. Trimming took off 5 bases at V and 4 bases at J, with 17 bases between the two ends. The CDR3 sequence is CAISTNLGGTTEAFF. Here the CDR3 DNA reads TGTGCCATCAGTACCAATCTGGGGGGGACCACTGAAGCTTTCTTT.

The V gene is TRBV19, the J gene TRBJ2-7; 8 bases fit TRBD1. Germline lookup yields CDR1 LNHDA and CDR2 SQIVND (reference sequence). This CDR3 comprises 15 residues. V shed 0 bases and J 3 bases; nucleotides not matched to a gene: 4. Here the CDR3 reads CASSIEGTGFYEQYF. The CDR3 DNA is TGTGCCAGTAGTATAGAAGGGACAGGTTTCTACGAGCAGTACTTC. The complete variable domain, with remaining parts taken from reference TRBV19 and TRBJ2-7, reads DGGITQSPKYLFRKEGQNVTLSCEQNLNHDAMYWYRQDPGQGLRLIYYSQIVNDFQKGDIAEGYSVSREKKESFPLTVTSAQKNPTAFYLCASSIEGTGFYEQYFGPGTRLTVT.

This clonotype appeared many times. The chain carries TRBV11-2 and TRBJ2-7; 8 nucleotides agree with TRBD1. The trim removed 5 bases at V and 3 bases at J, leaving 0 bases unmatched. Germline assignment: CDR1 SGHAT and CDR2 FQNNGV. The CDR3 contains 12 residues. The CDR3 nucleotides are TGTGCCAGCAGCGACAGGGGCTACGAGCAGTACTTC. Residues: CASSDRGYEQYF.

This chain joins TRBV5-1 and TRBJ2-7, with TRBD2 as a possible D gene (7 bases). Deletions cut 7 bases from V and 0 bases from J, with 11 bases between. The CDR3 loop spans 13 amino acids. In germline, CDR1 is SGHRS, CDR2 YFSETQ. The CDR3 region has the DNA TGCGCCAGCCGTCGGGGGGCCTCCTACGAGCAGTACTTC. The encoded protein is CASRRGASYEQYF.

This clonotype came up many times. This chain connects TRBV4-1 to TRBJ1-1; TRBD1 aligns across 10 bases. CDR1 MGHRA and CDR2 YSYEKL come from the germline V gene. The V and J ends lost 1 base and 2 bases, in that order; junction bases with no gene match: 7. CDR3 length: 17 amino acids. The CDR3 bases are TGCGCCAGCAGCCAAGTTCGGACAGGGGGAACTAACACTGAAGCTTTCTTT. Residues: CASSQVRTGGTNTEAFF.

This clonotype was counted many times. The genes are TRBV25-1 and TRBJ2-3, with TRBD1 identical over 9 bases. The CDR3 contains 14 residues. The germline V gene encodes CDR1 MGHDK and CDR2 SYGVNS. V dropped 7 bases and J dropped 5; count of bases not matched to a gene: 7. The CDR3 reads CASTGQGKIDTQYF. CDR3 bases: TGTGCCAGCACCGGACAGGGGAAGATAGATACGCAGTATTTT. Supplemented by reference TRBV25-1 and TRBJ2-3, the full variable domain reads EADIYQTPRYLVIGTGKKITLECSQTMGHDKMYWYQQDPGMELHLIHYSYGVNSTEKGDLSSESTVSRIRTEHFPLTLESARPSHTSQYLCASTGQGKIDTQYFGPGTRLTVL.

This clonotype has ten or more counts. V usage is TRBV14 and J usage is TRBJ2-5; D remains ambiguous. The CDR3 covers 12 residues. Trimming removed 6 bases at V and 8 bases at J, with 13 bases between. Germline CDR1 SGHDN, CDR2 FVKESK. CDR3 residues: CASSPNRVTQYF. The CDR3 region has the DNA TGTGCCAGCAGTCCGAACCGGGTAACCCAGTACTTC.

This clonotype was detected ten times or more. This sequence joins TRBV4-3 and TRBJ2-3; D may be TRBD2 (6 bases). CDR3 length equals 16 residues. Trimming shortened V by 3 bases and J by 4 bases, and 17 bases separated the two germline ends. The germline V gene has CDR1 LGHNA and CDR2 YSLEER. The CDR3 loop reads CASSHRGSASPDTQYF. CDR3 DNA: TGCGCCAGCAGCCACCGGGGGTCGGCTAGCCCAGATACGCAGTATTTT.

This clonotype was recorded at least ten times. The rearrangement uses TRBV5-1 and TRBJ1-5, with a tentative D call TRBD1 (6 bases). Trimming stripped 4 bases from V and 2 bases from J, with 13 bases between. The CDR3 spans 15 residues. Germline V gene lookup returns CDR1 SGHRS and CDR2 YFSETQ. The CDR3 reads CASSEGVVGNQPQHF. The DNA of the CDR3 is TGCGCCAGCAGCGAGGGGGTTGTGGGCAATCAGCCCCAGCATTTT.

V usage is TRBV20-1 and J usage is TRBJ2-7, with 9 bases fitting TRBD1. The length of the CDR3 is 13 residues. Germline CDR1 and CDR2: DFQATT and SNEGSKA (reference sequence). The J segment lost 5 bases and the V segment lost 3 bases, leaving 5 bases of the junction unmatched. CDR3 coding DNA: TGCAGTGCTAGGGACAGGGGATTAGACGAGCAGTACGTC. It translates to CSARDRGLDEQYV.